These 7 T cell receptor beta chains share one sample of origin, sequenced in a study of CD8+ T cells in alopecia areata. Cutaneous lymph nodes were pooled and cells sorted by CD4, CD8alpha, NKG2D, NKG2ACE and more. Following extraction, RNA underwent reverse transcription to cDNA, which served as the sequencing template. Clones were read by immunoSEQ multiplex PCR, and TCRdb kept only the in-frame ones, dropping some. This sample has approximately 280,000 clones, each found more than once. The material sequenced was CD4+ T cells sorted from a lymph node. The receptor set was obtained from a C3H/HeJ mouse with alopecia areata. The MHC haplotype of the strain is H2-k.

This clone was counted between two and nine times. Gene names and germline match the mouse. The CDR3 extends 4 residues past the end of the read, so its final part is completed from the germline J gene. The chain has TRBV19 and TRBJ2-5; 7 bases map to TRBD2. The J segment lost 2 bases and the V segment lost 0 bases, leaving 3 bases of the junction unmatched. The CDR3 has 15 amino acids. Germline V gives CDR1 FNHDT, CDR2 SITEND (reference sequence). CDR3 bases read: TGTGCCAGCAGTATAGCACGGGGGGGCCAAGAC. It translates to CASSIARGGQD. The whole CDR3 region reads CASSIARGGQDTQYF.

There are a few counts of this clone. Mouse names are used for the genes. The DNA ends 4 residues before the CDR3 does, and the rest of the CDR3 is filled in from the germline J gene. The V gene is TRBV5, the J gene TRBJ2-2; 8 bases are a match to TRBD1. V dropped 3 bases and J dropped 3; count of bases not matched to a gene: 0. The length of the CDR3 is 14 residues. CDR1 is LGHNA and CDR2 is YNLKQL in the germline V gene (reference sequence). Partial CDR3 DNA: TGTGCCAGCAGCCACAGGGGGCACACCGGG. Translated, it gives CASSHRGHTG. The complete CDR3 sequence is CASSHRGHTGQLYF.

Concerning this clone: The genes and germline here are from mouse. Coverage ceases 4 residues before the CDR3 finishes, and the germline J gene fills in the end. This chain uses TRBV3 with TRBJ2-4; a possible D gene is TRBD1 (6 bases). Germline CDR1 is SNHLY and CDR2 is FYNGKV (reference sequence). This CDR3 region has 15 residues. The CDR3 bases that were read are TGTGCCAGCAGCTTCCTAGGGGGTAGGAAAAAC. Translated: CASSFLGGRKN. The full CDR3 reads CASSFLGGRKNTLYF.

In the case of this clone: All gene names here are mouse names. The read halts 4 residues ahead of the CDR3 end, with the missing end drawn from the germline J gene. The rearrangement uses TRBV14 and TRBJ2-1, with 7 bases matching TRBD1. The ends lost 5 bases at V and 1 base at J; junction bases unmatched: 3. From germline, CDR1 is SGHDT and CDR2 FRDEAV. This CDR3 is 14 amino acids long. This CDR3 reads CASSQQGNYAEQFF. The covered CDR3 bases are TGTGCCAGCAGCCAACAGGGGAACTATGCT.

This clone was seen a few times. Gene names and germline refer to mouse. The CDR3 end falls 4 residues outside the read, so it is completed with the germline J gene. This chain joins TRBV17 and TRBJ2-3; TRBD2 agrees at 9 bases. J lost 0 bases, V lost 5 bases, and 6 bases had no gene match. The germline CDR1 and CDR2 sequences are MNHDT and YYDKIL. The CDR3 has 16 amino acids. The CDR3 loop reads CASSGWGGLSAETLYF. The CDR3 bases that were read are TGTGCTAGCAGTGGGTGGGGGGGCCTAAGTGCAGAA.

Notes on this clone: The listed genes are named as in mouse. The read ends 4 residues shy of where the CDR3 ends; the end is completed using the germline J gene. The same CDR3 arises from other DNA sequences in this sample as well. The gene calls are TRBV13-3 and TRBJ2-1, with TRBD1 identical over 9 bases. CDR1 NNHDY and CDR2 SYVADS come from the germline V gene. V shed 4 bases and J 3 bases; nucleotides not matched to a gene: 2. CDR3 length equals 14 residues. The sequenced CDR3 bases are TGTGCCAGCAGTCCGGGACAGGGCTATGCT. It yields the protein CASSPGQGYA. The entire CDR3 is CASSPGQGYAEQFF.

This clone was counted a few times. Germline and genes here are mouse. The CDR3 is cut off 4 residues early in the read; its end comes from the germline J gene. V is TRBV5 and J is TRBJ2-3, with a tentative D call TRBD2 (6 bases). In germline, CDR1 is LGHNA, CDR2 YNLKQL (reference sequence). CDR3 length equals 15 residues. The sequenced CDR3 bases are TGTGCCAGCAGCCAAGATTCCTGGGGTTTAGAA. Protein product: CASSQDSWGLE. In full, the CDR3 is CASSQDSWGLETLYF.